This TCR beta chain was documented in a study of shared clonotypes between healthy human individuals. Only in-frame clones appear in the TCRdb table, and some are missing; sequencing was by immunoSEQ multiplex PCR. The sample records roughly 2.2 million clones, around 90% being singletons. The ends were cut back, 2 bases at V and 12 bases at J, with 17 bases in the middle. Per the germline V gene, CDR1 is MNHEY and CDR2 is SVGAGI. The CDR3 runs 13 residues. The chain carries TRBV6-5 and TRBJ2-7, with D possibly TRBD1 on 5 matching bases. This receptor was taken from a man younger than 35 in good health. Some clones in this sample may be carry-over from other donors' samples. The sequenced sample consisted of naive CD4+ T cells from PBMCs. Subset defined: CD45RA+ positively selected. The CDR3 DNA reads TGTGCCAGCAGTTACAGTCAGGGCCCGAGTCGGTACTTC. Its protein product is CASSYSQGPSRYF.